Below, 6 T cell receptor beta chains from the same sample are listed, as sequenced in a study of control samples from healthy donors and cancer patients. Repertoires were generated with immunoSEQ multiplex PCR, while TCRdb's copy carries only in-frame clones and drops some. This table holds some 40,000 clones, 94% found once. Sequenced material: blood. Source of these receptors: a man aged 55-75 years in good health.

CDR3 sequence: CAARRTGTGELFF. Here the CDR3 DNA reads TGTGCCGCCCGAAGGACAGGGACCGGGGAGCTGTTTTTT. This chain connects TRBV11-3 to TRBJ2-2; 8 bases map to TRBD1. The CDR3 is 13 amino acids. V lost 11 bases to trimming and J lost 5 bases; unmatched junction nucleotides: 7. Germline lookup yields CDR1 SGHNT and CDR2 YENEEA.

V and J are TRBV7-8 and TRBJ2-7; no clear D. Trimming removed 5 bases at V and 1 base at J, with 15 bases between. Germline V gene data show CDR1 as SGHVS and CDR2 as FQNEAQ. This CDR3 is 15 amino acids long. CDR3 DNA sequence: TGTGCCAGCAGCCTAGGACGGCAGAGATCCTACGAGCAGTACTTC. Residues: CASSLGRQRSYEQYF.

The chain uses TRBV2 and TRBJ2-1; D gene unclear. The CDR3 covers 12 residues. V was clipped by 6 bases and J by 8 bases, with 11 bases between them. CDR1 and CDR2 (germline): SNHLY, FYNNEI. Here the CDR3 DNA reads TGTGCCAGCAGGGACCCCCCATATGAGCAGTTCTTC. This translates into CASRDPPYEQFF.

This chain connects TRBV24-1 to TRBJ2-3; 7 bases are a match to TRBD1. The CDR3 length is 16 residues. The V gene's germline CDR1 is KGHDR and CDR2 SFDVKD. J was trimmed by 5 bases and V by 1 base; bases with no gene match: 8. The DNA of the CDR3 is TGTGCCACCAGTGATTTTCGTGAGGGGGCAAAAGATACGCAGTATTTT. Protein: CATSDFREGAKDTQYF.

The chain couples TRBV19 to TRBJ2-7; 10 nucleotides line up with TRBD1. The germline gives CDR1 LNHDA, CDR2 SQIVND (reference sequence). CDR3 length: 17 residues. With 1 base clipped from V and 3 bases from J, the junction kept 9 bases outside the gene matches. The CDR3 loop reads CASSIGRGTGVNYEQYF. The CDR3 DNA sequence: TGTGCCAGTAGTATAGGGAGAGGGACAGGGGTGAACTACGAGCAGTACTTC.

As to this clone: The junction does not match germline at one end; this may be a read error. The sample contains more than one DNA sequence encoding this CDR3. Here the CDR3 reads CASTRQGLGYGYTF. CDR3 sequence (DNA): TGTGCTAGCACCCGCCAGGGGTTGGGCTATGGCTACACCTTC. The V call is TRBV3-1 (or the pseudogene TRBV3-2), the J call TRBJ1-2; D is perhaps TRBD1 (6 bases). Germline values: CDR1 LGHDT, CDR2 YNNKEL (reference sequence). The CDR3 contains 14 residues.